A selection of T cell receptor beta chains follows, all from one sample in a study of blood T cell repertoires in COVID-19. The table came from immunoSEQ multiplex PCR; TCRdb's copy has only in-frame clones and leaves some out. The repertoire holds fewer than 250,000 clones, around 90% seen once, with roughly 2.6% in the top ten. Sequenced: peripheral blood. The receptors here all came from a man aged 30 to 45 with COVID-19, enrolled during active disease. CDR3s include the opening cysteine and the closing phenylalanine or tryptophan. The order of the fields is V gene, CDR3 protein.

v_gene: TRBV27
CDR3aa: CASTRTGGYSPLHF

v_gene: TRBV10-3
CDR3aa: CAIQPGAFVFEQYF

v_gene: TRBV5-6
CDR3aa: CASSFFGDSSYNEQFF

v_gene: TRBV9
CDR3aa: CASSAEGLNGEKLFF

v_gene: TRBV6-2/TRBV6-3
CDR3aa: CASSSLAGNTEAFF

v_gene: TRBV10-3
CDR3aa: CAISKGLDTGELFF

v_gene: TRBV28
CDR3aa: CASSGGLRAYEQYF

v_gene: TRBV5-4
CDR3aa: CASSQAGSSYNEQFF

v_gene: TRBV30
CDR3aa: CASRQGASEQYF

v_gene: TRBV27
CDR3aa: CASSSSGGFVEKLFF

v_gene: TRBV6-2/TRBV6-3
CDR3aa: CASSYGPGQPQHF

v_gene: TRBV11-2
CDR3aa: CASSLDGRHEQFF

v_gene: TRBV24-1
CDR3aa: CATSDSGQGVSETQYF

v_gene: TRBV18
CDR3aa: CASSPRSGAQPTEAFF

v_gene: TRBV19
CDR3aa: CASSIQSRHDYEQYF

v_gene: TRBV7-9
CDR3aa: CASSSYSSVRTGELFF

v_gene: TRBV6-2/TRBV6-3
CDR3aa: CASSPNYRTGKINQPQHF

v_gene: TRBV6-4
CDR3aa: CASSDGGLGTDTQYF

v_gene: TRBV7-3
CDR3aa: CASSLGGGSAEAFF

v_gene: TRBV19
CDR3aa: CASSVLAGGGADTQYF

v_gene: TRBV4-3
CDR3aa: CASSQVAGGYGYTF

v_gene: TRBV11-2
CDR3aa: CASSLGGTGMVEQYF

v_gene: TRBV4-1
CDR3aa: CASSQGEGSSYNSPLHF

v_gene: TRBV24-1
CDR3aa: CATSDLREQYF

v_gene: TRBV5-4
CDR3aa: CASSLGGVETEAFF

v_gene: TRBV7-6
CDR3aa: CASSIDSGTGTHEQFF

v_gene: TRBV5-6
CDR3aa: CASSWTGVSNTGELFF

v_gene: TRBV6-5
CDR3aa: CASTPGGGNTIYF

v_gene: TRBV28
CDR3aa: CASSPGGRGYTF

v_gene: TRBV6-5
CDR3aa: CASSSWDSDYGYTF

v_gene: TRBV4-2
CDR3aa: CASSQAGQGLYGYTF

v_gene: TRBV27
CDR3aa: CASSLDRDSGRGTDTQYF

v_gene: TRBV2
CDR3aa: CASSERVAYTF

v_gene: TRBV6-5
CDR3aa: CASSYEVGRNEQYF

v_gene: TRBV6-6
CDR3aa: CASSYGTGTSKNEQYF

v_gene: TRBV28
CDR3aa: CASKVPERDTGELFF

v_gene: TRBV6-5
CDR3aa: CASSLGGLDTEAFF

v_gene: TRBV6-5
CDR3aa: CASRKGNTQYF

v_gene: TRBV2
CDR3aa: CASSDSGVTQYF

v_gene: TRBV19
CDR3aa: CASSGQGGYGYTF

v_gene: TRBV27
CDR3aa: CASRRDSPYNEQFF

v_gene: TRBV7-6
CDR3aa: CASSSTYGRNYEQYF

v_gene: TRBV19
CDR3aa: CASSIGTGGGNTIYF

v_gene: TRBV7-9
CDR3aa: CASSPRQDAKYGYTF